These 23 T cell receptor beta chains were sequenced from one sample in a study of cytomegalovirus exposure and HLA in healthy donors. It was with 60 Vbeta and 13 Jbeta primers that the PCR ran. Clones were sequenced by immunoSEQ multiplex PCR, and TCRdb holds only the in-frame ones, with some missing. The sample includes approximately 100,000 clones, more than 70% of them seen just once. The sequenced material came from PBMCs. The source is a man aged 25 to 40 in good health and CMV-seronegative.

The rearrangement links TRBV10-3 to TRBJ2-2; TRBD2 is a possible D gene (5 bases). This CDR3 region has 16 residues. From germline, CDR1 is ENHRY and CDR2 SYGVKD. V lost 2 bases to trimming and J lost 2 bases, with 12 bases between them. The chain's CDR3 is CAISELGVRNTGELFF. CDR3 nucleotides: TGTGCCATCAGTGAGCTCGGGGTTCGAAACACCGGGGAGCTGTTTTTT.

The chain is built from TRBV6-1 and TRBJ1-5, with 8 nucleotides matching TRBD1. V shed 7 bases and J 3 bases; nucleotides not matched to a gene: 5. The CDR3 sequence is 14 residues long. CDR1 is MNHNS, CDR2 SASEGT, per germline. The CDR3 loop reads CASTQGAANQPQHF. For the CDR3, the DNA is TGTGCCAGCACCCAGGGGGCGGCCAATCAGCCCCAGCATTTT.

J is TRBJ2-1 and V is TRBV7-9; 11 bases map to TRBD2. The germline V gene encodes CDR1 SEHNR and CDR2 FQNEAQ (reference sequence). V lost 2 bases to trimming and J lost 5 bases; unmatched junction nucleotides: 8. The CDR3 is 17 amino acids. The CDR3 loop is CASSLRGSGGGNNEQFF. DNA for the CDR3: TGTGCCAGCAGCTTACGCGGTAGCGGGGGGGGGAACAATGAGCAGTTCTTC.

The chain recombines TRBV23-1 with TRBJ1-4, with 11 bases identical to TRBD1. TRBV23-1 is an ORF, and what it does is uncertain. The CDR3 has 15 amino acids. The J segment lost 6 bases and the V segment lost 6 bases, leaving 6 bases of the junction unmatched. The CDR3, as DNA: TGCGCCAGCAGGGGACAGGGGGTTGGATATGAAAAACTGTTTTTT. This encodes CASRGQGVGYEKLFF.

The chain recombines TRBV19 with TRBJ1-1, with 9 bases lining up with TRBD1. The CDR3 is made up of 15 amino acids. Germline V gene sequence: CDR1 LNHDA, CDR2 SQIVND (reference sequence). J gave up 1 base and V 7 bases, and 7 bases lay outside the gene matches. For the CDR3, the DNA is TGTGCCAGTAAGGGGACAGGGAGAGAGAACACTGAAGCTTTCTTT. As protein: CASKGTGRENTEAFF.

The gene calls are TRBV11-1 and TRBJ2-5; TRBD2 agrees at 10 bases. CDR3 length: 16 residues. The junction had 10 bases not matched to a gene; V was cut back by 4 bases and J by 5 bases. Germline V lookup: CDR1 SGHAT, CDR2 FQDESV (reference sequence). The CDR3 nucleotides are TGTGCCAGCAGCTCTCCCCTAGCGGGAGTGCTCGAGACCCAGTACTTC. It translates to CASSSPLAGVLETQYF. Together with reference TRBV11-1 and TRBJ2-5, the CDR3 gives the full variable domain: EAEVAQSPRYKITEKSQAVAFWCDPISGHATLYWYRQILGQGPELLVQFQDESVVDDSQLPKDRFSAERLKGVDSTLKIQPAELGDSAMYLCASSSPLAGVLETQYFGPGTRLLVL.

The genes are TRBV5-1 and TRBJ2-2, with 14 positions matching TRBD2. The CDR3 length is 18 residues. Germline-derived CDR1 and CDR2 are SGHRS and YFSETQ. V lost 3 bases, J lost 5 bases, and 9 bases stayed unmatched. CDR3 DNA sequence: TGCGCCAGCAGCTGGACGCCTGGGACTAGCGGGAGAACCGGGGAGCTGTTTTTT. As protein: CASSWTPGTSGRTGELFF.

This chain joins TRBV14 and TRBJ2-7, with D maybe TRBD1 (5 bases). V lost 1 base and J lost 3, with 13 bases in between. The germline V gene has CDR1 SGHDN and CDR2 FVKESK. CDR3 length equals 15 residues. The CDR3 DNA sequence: TGTGCCAGCAGCCAAGTGGGGCAGGGCCTCTACGAGCAGTACTTC. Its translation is CASSQVGQGLYEQYF.

The CDR3 loop reads CASLGQSAEQFF. The CDR3 region has the DNA TGTGCCAGCCTGGGACAGTCGGCGGAGCAGTTCTTC. The V gene is TRBV19, the J gene TRBJ2-1; the match to TRBD1 covers 7 bases. This CDR3 has 12 residues. J lost 10 bases, V lost 9 bases, and 9 bases had no gene match. In germline, CDR1 is LNHDA, CDR2 SQIVND (reference sequence).

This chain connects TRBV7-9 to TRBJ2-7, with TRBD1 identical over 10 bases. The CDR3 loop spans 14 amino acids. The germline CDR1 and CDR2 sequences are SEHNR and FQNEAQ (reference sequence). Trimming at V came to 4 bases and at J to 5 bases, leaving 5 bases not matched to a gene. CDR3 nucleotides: TGTGCCAGCAGCTATACGGGACAGGGGAACGAGCAGTACTTC. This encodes CASSYTGQGNEQYF.

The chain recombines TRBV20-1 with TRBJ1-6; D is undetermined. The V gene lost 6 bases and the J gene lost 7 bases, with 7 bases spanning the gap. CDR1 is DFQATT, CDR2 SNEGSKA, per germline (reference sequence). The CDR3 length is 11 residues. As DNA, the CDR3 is TGCAGTGCCGGAGGGAATTCACCCCTCCACTTT. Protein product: CSAGGNSPLHF.

The CDR3 region is CASSQQTRTVNNQPQHF. The CDR3, as DNA: TGTGCCAGCAGCCAACAAACCCGGACAGTAAACAATCAGCCCCAGCATTTT. The chain recombines TRBV7-6 with TRBJ1-5; perhaps TRBD1 as D (6 bases). V shed 5 bases and J shed 3 bases, with 20 bases lying between them. Germline CDR1 SGHVS, CDR2 FNYEAQ. This CDR3 contains 17 residues.

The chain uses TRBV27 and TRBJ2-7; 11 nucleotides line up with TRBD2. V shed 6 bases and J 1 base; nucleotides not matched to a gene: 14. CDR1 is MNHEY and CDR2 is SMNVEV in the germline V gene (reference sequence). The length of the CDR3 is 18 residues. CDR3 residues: CASRRGGTSGRRSYEQYF. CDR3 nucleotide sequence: TGTGCCAGCAGGAGGGGGGGGACTAGCGGACGTCGATCCTACGAGCAGTACTTC.

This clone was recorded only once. The CDR3 sequence: CASSAGGTDTQYF. The CDR3 coding sequence is TGTGCCAGCAGTGCGGGGGGCACAGATACGCAGTATTTT. The genes are TRBV11-3 and TRBJ2-3; the match to TRBD2 covers 7 bases. The CDR3 has 13 amino acids. Germline CDR1 and CDR2: SGHNT and YENEEA. J gave up 1 base and V 6 bases, and 1 base lay outside the gene matches.

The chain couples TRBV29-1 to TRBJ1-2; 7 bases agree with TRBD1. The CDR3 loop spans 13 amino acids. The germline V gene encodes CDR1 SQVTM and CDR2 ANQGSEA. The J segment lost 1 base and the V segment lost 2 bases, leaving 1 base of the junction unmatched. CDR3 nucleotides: TGCAGCGTTGAAACAGGGGATAACTATGGCTACACCTTC. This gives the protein CSVETGDNYGYTF.

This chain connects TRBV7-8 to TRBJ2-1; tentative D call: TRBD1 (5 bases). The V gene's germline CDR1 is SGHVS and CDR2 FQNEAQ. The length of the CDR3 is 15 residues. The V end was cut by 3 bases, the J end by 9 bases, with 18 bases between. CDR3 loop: CASSLTVLPNTEQFF. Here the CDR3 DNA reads TGTGCCAGCAGCTTGACAGTCCTCCCCAATACTGAGCAGTTCTTC.

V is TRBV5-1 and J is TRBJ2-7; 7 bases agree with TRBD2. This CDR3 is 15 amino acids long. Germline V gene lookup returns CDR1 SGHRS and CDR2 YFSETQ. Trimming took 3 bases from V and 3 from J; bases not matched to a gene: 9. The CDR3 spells CASSSSGITDYEQYF. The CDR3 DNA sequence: TGCGCCAGCAGCTCAAGCGGGATAACCGACTACGAGCAGTACTTC.

CDR3 loop: CASSSAQVYQPQHF. In DNA, the CDR3 is TGTGCCAGCAGCTCCGCCCAGGTATATCAGCCCCAGCATTTT. This chain links TRBV5-5 with TRBJ1-5; unclear D gene. The CDR3 loop spans 14 amino acids. Per the germline V gene, CDR1 is SGHKS and CDR2 is YYEKEE (reference sequence). Trimming stripped 3 bases from V and 5 bases from J, with 12 bases between.

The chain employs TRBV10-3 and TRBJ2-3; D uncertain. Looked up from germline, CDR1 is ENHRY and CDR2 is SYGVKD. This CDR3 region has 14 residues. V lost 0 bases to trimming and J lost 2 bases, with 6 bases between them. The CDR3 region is CAISESRDTDTQYF. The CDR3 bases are TGTGCCATCAGTGAGTCGCGTGACACAGATACGCAGTATTTT.

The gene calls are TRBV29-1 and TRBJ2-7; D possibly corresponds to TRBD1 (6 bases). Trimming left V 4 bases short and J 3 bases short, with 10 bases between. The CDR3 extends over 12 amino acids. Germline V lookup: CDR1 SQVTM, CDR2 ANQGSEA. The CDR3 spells CSVVVGGYEQYF. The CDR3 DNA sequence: TGCAGCGTTGTGGTAGGGGGCTACGAGCAGTACTTC.

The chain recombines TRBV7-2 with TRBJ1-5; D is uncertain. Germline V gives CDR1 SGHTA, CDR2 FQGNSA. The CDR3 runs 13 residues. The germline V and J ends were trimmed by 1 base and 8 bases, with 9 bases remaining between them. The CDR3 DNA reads TGTGCCAGCAGCTTAGGATGGAGGGAGCCCCAGCATTTT. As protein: CASSLGWREPQHF.

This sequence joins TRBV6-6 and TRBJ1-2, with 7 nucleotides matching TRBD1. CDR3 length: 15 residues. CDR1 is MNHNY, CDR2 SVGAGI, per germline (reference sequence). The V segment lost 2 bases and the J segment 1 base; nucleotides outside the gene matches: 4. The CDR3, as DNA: TGTGCCAGCAGTTACGGGGACAGCGATAACTATGGCTACACCTTC. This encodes CASSYGDSDNYGYTF.

Here the CDR3 DNA reads TGTGCCAGCAGCCGACAGGGAGGCGGCTACACCTTC. It translates to CASSRQGGGYTF. The gene calls are TRBV6-1 and TRBJ1-2; 7 bases are a match to TRBD1. Trimming removed 6 bases from V and 8 bases from J; junction bases left unmatched: 6. The CDR3 has 12 amino acids. Germline CDR1 and CDR2: MNHNS and SASEGT.